This TCR beta chain was captured in a study of blood T cell repertoires in COVID-19. The CDR3 has 14 amino acids. The germline V gene has CDR1 MNHEY and CDR2 SMNVEV (reference sequence). J gave up 1 base and V 4 bases, and 4 bases lay outside the gene matches. Method: immunoSEQ multiplex PCR; TCRdb's copy keeps in-frame clones and lacks some. The table has approximately 170,000 clones, 80% to 90% seen once. The chain recombines TRBV27 with TRBJ2-7; TRBD1 matches 7 bases. The sequence was collected from a young man who had recovered from COVID-19. The sequenced material came from peripheral blood. The CDR3: CASSSGTVSYEQYF. The CDR3 DNA follows: TGTGCCAGCAGTTCCGGGACAGTGTCCTACGAGCAGTACTTC.